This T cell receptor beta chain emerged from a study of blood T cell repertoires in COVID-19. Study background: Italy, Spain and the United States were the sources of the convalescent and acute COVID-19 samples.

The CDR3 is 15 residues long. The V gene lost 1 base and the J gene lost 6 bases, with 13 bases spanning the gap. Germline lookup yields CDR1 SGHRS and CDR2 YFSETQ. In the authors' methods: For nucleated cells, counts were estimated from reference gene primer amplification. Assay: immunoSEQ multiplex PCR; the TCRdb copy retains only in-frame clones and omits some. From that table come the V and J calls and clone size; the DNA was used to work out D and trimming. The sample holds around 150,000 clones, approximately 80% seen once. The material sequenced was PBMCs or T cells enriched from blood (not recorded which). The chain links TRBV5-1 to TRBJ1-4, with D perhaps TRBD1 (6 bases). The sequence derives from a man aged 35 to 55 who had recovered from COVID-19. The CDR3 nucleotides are TGCGCCAGCAGCTTGTCAGGGACAAATCATGAAAAACTGTTTTTT. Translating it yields CASSLSGTNHEKLFF.